The T cell receptor (beta chain) under discussion was sequenced for a study of glioma-infiltrating T cells. The iRepertoire nested amplicon-rescue multiplex PCR amplified TCR alpha and beta CDR3s from RNA. TCRdb itself ran the multiplex PCR reads through MiXCR, one entry per CDR3 protein. This table holds 90,000 or so distinct CDR3 sequences, about 40% found once. This clonotype appeared many times. The source material was glioma tissue, nonneoplastic brain tissue, or PBMCs (not recorded which). The receptor comes from a human donor with low-grade glioma or glioblastoma, undergoing nonglioma brain surgery, or in good health (not recorded which).

For the CDR3, the DNA is TGCGCCAGCAGTCAAAGGGGTGAGACCCAGTACTTC. This translates into CASSQRGETQYF. This chain links TRBV5-1 with TRBJ2-5, with D tentatively TRBD1 (5 bases). This CDR3 comprises 12 residues. Germline V lookup: CDR1 SGHRS, CDR2 YFSETQ. Trimming removed 5 bases at V and 5 bases at J, with 10 bases between.